These 15 T cell receptor beta chains originate from one sample sequenced in a study of CD8+ T cells in alopecia areata. Reverse transcription of extracted RNA yielded cDNA, which provided the sequencing template. The protocol was immunoSEQ multiplex PCR, while the TCRdb copy is restricted to in-frame clones and leaves out a portion. The sample includes under 150,000 clones, roughly 82% of them seen just once. Treatment defined: oral pan-JAK inhibitor, 5-10 mg twice daily. This specimen was CD8+ T cells sorted from blood, taken at week 4, from a patient treated with tofacitinib. The receptor source for this set is a human donor with alopecia areata.

This sequence joins TRBV7-6 and TRBJ2-3, with D possibly matching TRBD2 (6 bases). The germline CDR1 and CDR2 sequences are SGHVS and FNYEAQ. The CDR3 is 15 amino acids. Between the trimmed V and J ends, which lost 5 bases and 6 bases, there was a span of 18 bases. The chain's CDR3 is CASSPQSGLGDTQYF. DNA of the CDR3: TGTGCCAGCAGCCCCCAAAGCGGGTTAGGGGATACGCAGTATTTT. Combining the CDR3 with reference TRBV7-6 and TRBJ2-3 gives the whole variable domain GAGVSQSPRYKVTKRGQDVALRCDPISGHVSLYWYRQALGQGPEFLTYFNYEAQQDKSGLPNDRFSAERPEGSISTLTIQRTEQRDSAMYRCASSPQSGLGDTQYFGPGTRLTVL.

The table lists this clone with a count of one. This chain joins TRBV7-2 and TRBJ2-7; a weak D match, TRBD1 (6 bases). The V gene lost 5 bases and the J gene lost 4 bases, with 15 bases spanning the gap. CDR1 is SGHTA, CDR2 FQGNSA, per germline. This CDR3 is 14 amino acids long. The CDR3 protein is CASSHTGLTYEQYF. The CDR3 region has the DNA TGTGCCAGCAGCCATACAGGGCTTACTTACGAGCAGTACTTC.

This clone was counted a few times. The rearrangement joins TRBV29-1 to TRBJ2-7; a possible D gene is TRBD1 (6 bases). The CDR3 contains 15 residues. Germline V gives CDR1 SQVTM, CDR2 ANQGSEA. Trimming took 2 bases from V and 1 from J, leaving 15 bases between them. Written as DNA, the CDR3 is TGCAGCGTTGAATTCTCGACAGGCTGGTCCTACGAGCAGTACTTC. Residues: CSVEFSTGWSYEQYF.

This chain uses TRBV7-2 with TRBJ1-2; no clear D gene. The CDR3 contains 14 residues. The germline gives CDR1 SGHTA, CDR2 FQGNSA. V dropped 3 bases and J dropped 2 bases, with 10 bases sitting between them. The CDR3 protein is CASSLGRSNYGYTF. The CDR3 coding sequence is TGTGCCAGCAGCTTGGGCAGGTCAAACTATGGCTACACCTTC. The full variable domain, its missing parts supplied by reference TRBV7-2 and TRBJ1-2, is GAGVSQSPSNKVTEKGKDVELRCDPISGHTALYWYRQSLGQGLEFLIYFQGNSAPDKSGLPSDRFSAERTGGSVSTLTIQRTQQEDSAVYLCASSLGRSNYGYTFGSGTRLTVV.

The chain is built from TRBV27 and TRBJ1-4; D possibly corresponds to TRBD1 (5 bases). The CDR3 loop spans 14 amino acids. Per the germline V gene, CDR1 is MNHEY and CDR2 is SMNVEV (reference sequence). The ends were cut back, 0 bases at V and 8 bases at J, with 10 bases in the middle. CDR3 region: CASSLSGRGEKLFF. CDR3 DNA sequence: TGTGCCAGCAGTTTATCGGGGCGGGGAGAAAAACTGTTTTTT.

The rearrangement links TRBV6-4 to TRBJ2-2, with 7 positions matching TRBD2. Losses at the gene ends were 0 bases for V and 0 bases for J; bases not matched to a gene: 1. Germline CDR1 and CDR2: MRHNA and SNTAGT. This CDR3 is built from 16 residues. Written as DNA, the CDR3 is TGTGCCAGCAGTGACTCGGGGGGGTCGAACACCGGGGAGCTGTTTTTT. Its translation: CASSDSGGSNTGELFF.

This sequence joins TRBV2 and TRBJ1-1, with D possibly TRBD1 on 6 matching bases. This CDR3 region has 15 residues. The germline V gene encodes CDR1 SNHLY and CDR2 FYNNEI. Trimming stripped 9 bases from V and 1 base from J, with 18 bases between. CDR3 coding DNA: TGTGCCAGGAATTTCCCTGACAGGCCGAACACTGAAGCTTTCTTT. Protein: CARNFPDRPNTEAFF.

This clone appeared once. The chain uses TRBV19 and TRBJ2-7; D is undetermined. V lost 3 bases and J 0 bases, leaving 12 bases between the germline ends. Germline CDR1 LNHDA, CDR2 SQIVND (reference sequence). The CDR3 is made up of 15 amino acids. The CDR3 spells CASSMFLGASYEQYF. CDR3 sequence (DNA): TGTGCCAGTAGTATGTTCCTAGGAGCCTCCTACGAGCAGTACTTC.

This clone was picked up a small number of times. The rearrangement joins TRBV29-1 to TRBJ2-7; D possibly corresponds to TRBD1 (5 bases). Germline V gene data show CDR1 as SQVTM and CDR2 as ANQGSEA. This CDR3 is built from 13 residues. Trimming left V 4 bases short and J 0 bases short, with 10 bases between. The CDR3 DNA reads TGCAGCGTTGGAACAGGCGTCTCCTACGAGCAGTACTTC. Translated: CSVGTGVSYEQYF.

This rearrangement joins TRBV14 to TRBJ2-7; TRBD2 aligns across 8 bases. Germline V lookup: CDR1 SGHDN, CDR2 FVKESK. V lost 5 bases and J lost 2; bases outside the gene matches: 8. The CDR3 length is 15 residues. Here the CDR3 DNA reads TGTGCCAGCAGCTTCGGAGCGGGGGCTGCCTACGAGCAGTACTTC. Protein: CASSFGAGAAYEQYF.

The V and J genes are TRBV30 and TRBJ2-3, with D uncertain. The CDR3 runs 10 residues. CDR1 and CDR2 from the germline V gene are GTSNPN and SVGIG (reference sequence). Trimming cost V 3 bases and J 7 bases, with 5 bases left between them. In DNA, the CDR3 is TGTGCCTGGAGAGGGAATACGCAGTATTTT. Translation gives CAWRGNTQYF.

CDR3 nucleotide sequence: TGTGCCAGCAGCTTACGGGGCGCACGGGACTATGGCTACACCTTC. Protein sequence: CASSLRGARDYGYTF. The chain has TRBV5-4 and TRBJ1-2; D possibly corresponds to TRBD1 (5 bases). V was clipped by 2 bases and J by 3 bases, with 14 bases between them. The CDR3 has 15 amino acids. The germline V gene has CDR1 SGHNT and CDR2 YYREEE (reference sequence).

The count of this clone is one. The chain carries TRBV7-2 and TRBJ2-3; D unresolved. Germline CDR1 reads SGHTA; CDR2 reads FQGNSA. V lost 7 bases and J lost 2, with 19 bases in between. This CDR3 spans 16 amino acids. CDR3 residues: CASTRRGYPTTDTQYF. The CDR3, as DNA: TGTGCCAGCACCCGACGAGGCTATCCTACCACAGATACGCAGTATTTT.

A remark on this clone: The sample holds other DNA sequences that translate to the same CDR3. The chain recombines TRBV4-3 with TRBJ2-3, with a weak D call TRBD2 (5 bases). Germline values: CDR1 LGHNA, CDR2 YSLEER. This CDR3 contains 13 residues. Trimming removed 0 bases from V and 5 bases from J, with 6 bases in between. CDR3 DNA: TGCGCCAGCAGCCAAGACGGAGGAGATACGCAGTATTTT. Translation: CASSQDGGDTQYF.

The chain joins TRBV27 to TRBJ2-1; D is unresolved. Germline V gene data show CDR1 as MNHEY and CDR2 as SMNVEV (reference sequence). The CDR3 extends over 12 amino acids. The V and J ends lost 7 bases and 9 bases respectively, with 13 bases between them. DNA for the CDR3: TGTGCCAGCACTTCAGTTGGCCTTGAGCAGTTCTTC. Translation gives CASTSVGLEQFF.